The 28 T cell receptor beta chains below come from one sample, sequenced in a study of T cell responses to AZD1222 COVID-19 vaccine. Sequenced by immunoSEQ multiplex PCR; TCRdb stores in-frame clones only, minus some. Found here are 100,000 to 150,000 clones, 75% to 90% of them singletons; the top ten hold just under 4.5%. Sequenced material: peripheral blood, taken 28 days after the second AZD1222 dose. These receptors all come from an adult who received the AZD1222 COVID-19 vaccine.

CDR3 amino acids: CASSLGQGRRYTF. The CDR3 DNA reads as TGTGCCAGCAGTCTTGGACAGGGAAGGCGCTACACCTTC. The chain employs TRBV28 and TRBJ1-2, with TRBD1 matching over 8 bases. The CDR3 has 13 amino acids. Germline V gives CDR1 MDHEN, CDR2 SYDVKM. Trimming cost V 5 bases and J 9 bases; bases outside gene matches: 8.

The V and J genes are TRBV29-1 and TRBJ2-2, with D maybe TRBD2 (6 bases). CDR1 and CDR2 from the germline V gene are SQVTM and ANQGSEA. The CDR3 spans 13 residues. Deletions cut 6 bases from V and 2 bases from J, with 10 bases between. The CDR3 DNA is TGCAGCGTGCGGGACGGCAACACCGGGGAGCTGTTTTTT. Protein: CSVRDGNTGELFF.

V is TRBV5-6 and J is TRBJ1-6; D is ambiguous. Germline V lookup: CDR1 SGHDT, CDR2 YYEEEE. The CDR3 is 18 residues long. V dropped 7 bases and J dropped 0 bases, with 20 bases sitting between them. CDR3 coding DNA: TGTGCCAGCTTGGGCTGGTCCCAGGCCAGCTCCTATAATTCACCCCTCCACTTT. Protein: CASLGWSQASSYNSPLHF.

The CDR3 DNA follows: TGTGCCAGCAGCCAAGCCGGGACGGATAACAATGAGCAGTTCTTC. It specifies CASSQAGTDNNEQFF. J is TRBJ2-1 and V is TRBV3-1 (or the pseudogene TRBV3-2), with D perhaps being TRBD1 or TRBD2 (5 bases each). CDR1 is LGHDT, CDR2 YNNKEL, per germline (reference sequence). V was pared by 1 base and J by 5 bases, with 12 bases between. The CDR3 runs to 15 residues.

This clone was counted a single time. The chain carries TRBV10-1 and TRBJ1-1; D gene uncertain. This CDR3 is built from 15 residues. V was clipped by 3 bases and J by 0 bases, with 11 bases between them. Looked up from germline, CDR1 is WNHNN and CDR2 is SYGVQD (reference sequence). The DNA of the CDR3 is TGCGCCAGCAGTGAATGGAGGGAACTGAACACTGAAGCTTTCTTT. This codes for CASSEWRELNTEAFF.

CDR3 nucleotide sequence: TGCGCCAGCAGCTCCCAAGCTGGGTCTAATTCACCCCTCCACTTT. It codes for CASSSQAGSNSPLHF. The V and J genes are TRBV5-1 and TRBJ1-6; D call uncertain. Germline V gene lookup returns CDR1 SGHRS and CDR2 YFSETQ. The CDR3 has 15 residues. V was pared by 3 bases and J by 6 bases, with 13 bases between. Supplemented by reference TRBV5-1 and TRBJ1-6, the full variable domain reads KAGVTQTPRYLIKTRGQQVTLSCSPISGHRSVSWYQQTPGQGLQFLFEYFSETQRNKGNFPGRFSGRQFSNSRSEMNVSTLELGDSALYLCASSSQAGSNSPLHFGNGTRLTVT.

The V and J genes are TRBV15 and TRBJ1-5; D not resolved. The germline gives CDR1 LNHNV, CDR2 YYDKDF (reference sequence). There are 13 residues in the CDR3. With 0 bases removed from V and 4 bases from J, the gap between germline ends came to 4 bases. The CDR3 sequence is CATSRDGNQPQHF. CDR3 nucleotide sequence: TGTGCCACCAGCAGAGATGGGAATCAGCCCCAGCATTTT.

Written as DNA, the CDR3 is TGTGCCAGCAGCTCTTGGGCTAGTCAGCCCCAGCATTTT. Its translation is CASSSWASQPQHF. The chain links TRBV7-2 to TRBJ1-5; no firm D call. The CDR3 spans 13 residues. V gave up 4 bases and J gave up 6 bases, with 10 bases separating them. CDR1 is SGHTA, CDR2 FQGNSA, per germline.

The rearrangement links TRBV30 to TRBJ2-7; D is perhaps TRBD2 (5 bases). The CDR3 is 15 residues long. Trimming stripped 1 base from V and 4 bases from J, with 17 bases between. Germline CDR1 GTSNPN, CDR2 SVGIG (reference sequence). CDR3 nucleotide sequence: TGTGCCTGGAGTGCGACCGGGGTCCTTCGGTACGAGCAGTACTTC. Its translation is CAWSATGVLRYEQYF.

This clone was recorded once. The chain links TRBV4-1 to TRBJ1-1, with D tentatively TRBD1 (5 bases). This CDR3 spans 15 amino acids. V was trimmed by 4 bases and J by 6 bases, leaving 18 bases between them. The germline CDR1 and CDR2 sequences are MGHRA and YSYEKL. The CDR3 is CASSRQNQGWSEAFF. The CDR3 coding sequence is TGCGCCAGCAGCCGCCAGAATCAGGGTTGGTCTGAAGCTTTCTTT.

This clone was counted once. J is TRBJ1-5 and V is TRBV5-1; D is uncertain. Between the trimmed V and J ends, which lost 2 bases and 9 bases, there was a span of 15 bases. CDR1 is SGHRS, CDR2 YFSETQ, per germline. The CDR3 is 14 amino acids. The CDR3 DNA sequence: TGCGCCAGCAGCTTAATCACGGAGCGTAGGCCCCAGCATTTT. Translating gives CASSLITERRPQHF.

The V and J genes are TRBV21-1 and TRBJ2-1; the DNA was not compared with TRBD1, the D call given in the table. TRBV21-1 corresponds to a pseudogene. CDR3 size: 17 residues. CDR3: CASSPTRTTGMDDEQFF. The CDR3 nucleotides read TGTGCCAGCAGCCCTACTAGAACGACAGGGATGGACGATGAGCAGTTCTTC.

This clone has only one observation. The chain combines TRBV28 with TRBJ2-7; weak D call: TRBD1 (5 bases). Germline V CDR1 and CDR2: MDHEN, SYDVKM. The CDR3 contains 14 residues. The V end lost 6 bases, the J end lost 7 bases, and 19 bases lay between the germline ends. CDR3 residues: CASSAGARVWEQYF. DNA for the CDR3: TGTGCCAGCAGCGCTGGGGCGCGAGTGTGGGAGCAGTACTTC.

This chain joins TRBV7-9 and TRBJ1-1; D unresolved. The CDR3 loop spans 16 amino acids. V was clipped by 2 bases and J by 4 bases, with 17 bases between them. Germline V lookup: CDR1 SEHNR, CDR2 FQNEAQ (reference sequence). CDR3 residues: CASSLQDLGAGTEAFF. The CDR3 DNA follows: TGTGCCAGCAGCTTACAGGATCTAGGAGCGGGCACTGAAGCTTTCTTT.

V usage is TRBV6-5 and J usage is TRBJ2-7; either TRBD1 or TRBD2 may fit D (7 bases each). The CDR3 runs 15 residues. V was trimmed by 4 bases and J by 4 bases, leaving 17 bases between them. Per germline, CDR1 MNHEY and CDR2 SVGAGI. The CDR3 DNA reads TGTGCCAGCAGTTGGGGAGGGGGCGGGGAATACGAGCAGTACTTC. Translated, it gives CASSWGGGGEYEQYF.

This chain uses TRBV11-3 with TRBJ1-1; a weak D match, TRBD1 (5 bases). The CDR3 spans 13 residues. Per the germline V gene, CDR1 is SGHNT and CDR2 is YENEEA. V was clipped by 4 bases and J by 8 bases, with 14 bases between them. The CDR3 spells CASSSPRDGEAFF. The CDR3 DNA is TGTGCCAGCAGCTCCCCCCGGGACGGCGAAGCTTTCTTT. Together with reference TRBV11-3 and TRBJ1-1, the CDR3 gives the full variable domain: EAGVVQSPRYKIIEKKQPVAFWCNPISGHNTLYWYLQNLGQGPELLIRYENEEAVDDSQLPKDRFSAERLKGVDSTLKIQPAELGDSAVYLCASSSPRDGEAFFGQGTRLTVV.

This chain links TRBV10-3 with TRBJ2-7; D is undetermined. The CDR3 runs 13 residues. Between the trimmed V and J ends, which lost 2 bases and 6 bases, there was a span of 11 bases. The germline V gene encodes CDR1 ENHRY and CDR2 SYGVKD. CDR3 region: CAISEEVRTEQYF. DNA for the CDR3: TGTGCCATCAGTGAGGAAGTGAGAACCGAGCAGTACTTC.

The chain couples TRBV4-2 to TRBJ2-3; 9 bases fit TRBD2. The germline V gene encodes CDR1 LGHNA and CDR2 YNFKEQ. With V trimmed by 3 bases and J by 4 bases, 5 bases remained unmatched. The CDR3 extends over 15 amino acids. Here the CDR3 reads CASSQGGGGADTQYF. The CDR3 DNA reads as TGTGCCAGCAGCCAGGGCGGCGGGGGGGCAGATACGCAGTATTTT.

The J gene is TRBJ1-4, the V gene TRBV7-9; 8 nucleotides agree with TRBD1. Per germline, CDR1 SEHNR and CDR2 FQNEAQ (reference sequence). This CDR3 has 15 amino acids. J gave up 8 bases and V 5 bases, and 10 bases lay outside the gene matches. CDR3 amino acids: CASSPRVRGREKLFF. The CDR3 coding sequence is TGTGCCAGCAGCCCAAGGGTCAGGGGGCGAGAAAAACTGTTTTTT.

The rearrangement uses TRBV19 and TRBJ1-6; D uncertain. There are 13 residues in the CDR3. Germline CDR1 reads LNHDA; CDR2 reads SQIVND (reference sequence). Trimming shortened V by 4 bases and J by 9 bases, and 10 bases separated the two germline ends. CDR3 sequence (DNA): TGTGCCAGTAGTAGCACATGGACTTCACCCCTCCACTTT. Translating it yields CASSSTWTSPLHF.

V usage is TRBV5-1 and J usage is TRBJ2-1, with D hard to call. Germline V CDR1 and CDR2: SGHRS, YFSETQ. The CDR3 is 13 residues long. Trimming left V 0 bases short and J 4 bases short, with 5 bases between. CDR3 sequence reads: CASSLDYYNEQFF. In DNA, the CDR3 is TGCGCCAGCAGCTTGGACTATTACAATGAGCAGTTCTTC.

The chain is built from TRBV7-9 and TRBJ1-6; D might be TRBD1 (5 bases). The germline V and J ends were trimmed by 3 bases and 10 bases, with 16 bases remaining between them. The germline V gene has CDR1 SEHNR and CDR2 FQNEAQ (reference sequence). This CDR3 has 15 residues. CDR3 DNA: TGTGCCAGCAGCTTGCGAGTCGGGGGTGACTCACCCCTCCACTTT. Encoded protein: CASSLRVGGDSPLHF. Drawing the rest from reference TRBV7-9 and TRBJ1-6, the complete variable domain is DTGVSQNPRHKITKRGQNVTFRCDPISEHNRLYWYRQTLGQGPEFLTYFQNEAQLEKSRLLSDRFSAERPKGSFSTLEIQRTEQGDSAMYLCASSLRVGGDSPLHFGNGTRLTVT.

This clone has a single count. V gene TRBV3-1 (or the pseudogene TRBV3-2) combines with J gene TRBJ2-5; 14 positions match TRBD2. V was pared by 4 bases and J by 5 bases, with 3 bases of the junction left unmatched. The CDR3 is 15 amino acids. CDR1 is LGHDT and CDR2 is YNNKEL in the germline V gene (reference sequence). The chain's CDR3 is CASSRGLAGVETQYF. In DNA form, the CDR3 reads TGTGCCAGCAGCCGGGGACTAGCGGGGGTGGAGACCCAGTACTTC.

The rearrangement joins TRBV7-9 to TRBJ2-7; TRBD1 matches 8 bases. Germline V gives CDR1 SEHNR, CDR2 FQNEAQ (reference sequence). This CDR3 has 15 amino acids. Unmatched junction bases numbered 5, after V lost 1 base and J lost 3 bases. The CDR3, as DNA: TGTGCCAGCAGCTTAGGGACAGGGCTCTACTACGAGCAGTACTTC. Translating it yields CASSLGTGLYYEQYF.

This chain connects TRBV7-2 to TRBJ2-7, with D perhaps TRBD1 or TRBD2 (5 bases each). Germline CDR1 SGHTA, CDR2 FQGNSA. V was trimmed by 1 base and J by 2 bases, leaving 12 bases between them. The CDR3 is 15 amino acids. The chain's CDR3 is CASSLVPTGPYEQYF. As DNA, the CDR3 is TGTGCCAGCAGCTTAGTCCCGACGGGACCCTACGAGCAGTACTTC.

V is TRBV27 and J is TRBJ2-2; a weak D match, TRBD1 (6 bases). The CDR3 has 15 residues. Germline CDR1 is MNHEY and CDR2 is SMNVEV (reference sequence). Trimming removed 5 bases at V and 2 bases at J, with 12 bases between. CDR3 protein: CASSTRDTNTGELFF. In DNA, the CDR3 is TGTGCCAGCAGTACCCGGGACACCAACACCGGGGAGCTGTTTTTT.

V and J are TRBV18 and TRBJ2-2; possibly TRBD1 or TRBD2 for D (6 bases each). The CDR3 covers 16 residues. Germline lookup yields CDR1 KGHSH and CDR2 LQKENI. V gave up 2 bases and J gave up 4 bases, with 14 bases separating them. The CDR3 nucleotides read TGTGCCAGCTCACCATTTCGGGGGCGAGGCACCGGGGAGCTGTTTTTT. The encoded protein is CASSPFRGRGTGELFF.

The chain uses TRBV19 and TRBJ2-5; 10 bases align to TRBD1. Germline V gene lookup returns CDR1 LNHDA and CDR2 SQIVND (reference sequence). The J segment lost 5 bases and the V segment lost 3 bases, leaving 3 bases of the junction unmatched. The CDR3 totals 14 residues. The chain's CDR3 is CASSIWDRGETQYF. In DNA, the CDR3 is TGTGCCAGTAGTATTTGGGACAGGGGTGAGACCCAGTACTTC.